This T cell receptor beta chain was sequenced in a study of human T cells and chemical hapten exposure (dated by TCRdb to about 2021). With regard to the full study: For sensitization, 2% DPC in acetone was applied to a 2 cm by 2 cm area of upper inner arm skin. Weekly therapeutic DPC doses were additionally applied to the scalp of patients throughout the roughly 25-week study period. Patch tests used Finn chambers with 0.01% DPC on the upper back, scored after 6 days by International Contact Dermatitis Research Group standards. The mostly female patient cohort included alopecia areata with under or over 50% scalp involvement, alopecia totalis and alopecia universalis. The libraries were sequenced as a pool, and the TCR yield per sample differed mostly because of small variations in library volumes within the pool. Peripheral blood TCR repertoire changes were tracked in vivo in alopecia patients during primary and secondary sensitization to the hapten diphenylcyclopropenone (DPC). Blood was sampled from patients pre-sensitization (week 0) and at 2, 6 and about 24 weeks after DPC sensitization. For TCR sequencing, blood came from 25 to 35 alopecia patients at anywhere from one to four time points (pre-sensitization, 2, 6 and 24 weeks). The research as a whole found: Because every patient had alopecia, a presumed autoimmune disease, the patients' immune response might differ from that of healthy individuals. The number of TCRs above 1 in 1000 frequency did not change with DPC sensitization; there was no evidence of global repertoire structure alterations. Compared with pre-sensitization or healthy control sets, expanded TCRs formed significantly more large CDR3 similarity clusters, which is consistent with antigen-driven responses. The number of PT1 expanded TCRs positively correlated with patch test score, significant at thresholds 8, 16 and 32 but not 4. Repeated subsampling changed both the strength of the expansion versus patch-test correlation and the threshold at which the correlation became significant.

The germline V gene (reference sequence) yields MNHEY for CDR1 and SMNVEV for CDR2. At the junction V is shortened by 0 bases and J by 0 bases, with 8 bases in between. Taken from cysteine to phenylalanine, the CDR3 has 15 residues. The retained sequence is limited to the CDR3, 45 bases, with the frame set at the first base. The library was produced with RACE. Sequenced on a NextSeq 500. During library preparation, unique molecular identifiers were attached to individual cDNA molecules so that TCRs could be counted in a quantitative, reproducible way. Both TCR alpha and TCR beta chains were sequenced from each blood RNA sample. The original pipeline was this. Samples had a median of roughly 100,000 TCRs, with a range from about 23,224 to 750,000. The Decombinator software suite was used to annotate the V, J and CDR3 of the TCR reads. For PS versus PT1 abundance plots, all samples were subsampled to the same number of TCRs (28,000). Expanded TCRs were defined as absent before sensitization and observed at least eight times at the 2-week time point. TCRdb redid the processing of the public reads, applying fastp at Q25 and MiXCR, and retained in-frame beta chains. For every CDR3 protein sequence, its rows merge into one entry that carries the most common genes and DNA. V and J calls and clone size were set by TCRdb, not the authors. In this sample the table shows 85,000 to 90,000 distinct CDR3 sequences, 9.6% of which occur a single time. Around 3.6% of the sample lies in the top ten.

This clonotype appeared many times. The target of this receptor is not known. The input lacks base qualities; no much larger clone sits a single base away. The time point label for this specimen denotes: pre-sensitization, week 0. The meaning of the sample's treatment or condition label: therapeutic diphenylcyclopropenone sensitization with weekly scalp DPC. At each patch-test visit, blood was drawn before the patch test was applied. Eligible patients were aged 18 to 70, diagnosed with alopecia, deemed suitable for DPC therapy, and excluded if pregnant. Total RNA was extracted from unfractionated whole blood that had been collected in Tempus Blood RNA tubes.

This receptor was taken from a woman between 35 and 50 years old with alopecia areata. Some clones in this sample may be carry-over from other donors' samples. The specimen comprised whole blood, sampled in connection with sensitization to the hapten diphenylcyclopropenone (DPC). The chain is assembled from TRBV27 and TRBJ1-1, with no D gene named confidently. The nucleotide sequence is TGTGCCAGCAGTTTATCACTCTCCTTGAACACTGAAGCTTTCTTT. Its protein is CASSLSLSLNTEAFF.